The source of this TCR beta chain is a study of technical replicates of blood from several donors. The data were produced by immunoSEQ multiplex PCR, yet TCRdb's version contains in-frame clones alone and is incomplete. The repertoire holds 100,000 or so clones, with 96% as singletons. This receptor was obtained from a human donor in good health. Specimen: T cells isolated from PBMCs.

CDR3 nucleotides: TGTGCCATCAGTGCCCAGGGGAGCTCCTACAATGAGCAGTTCTTC. As protein: CAISAQGSSYNEQFF. This sequence joins TRBV10-3 and TRBJ2-1, with TRBD1 as a possible D gene (6 bases). This CDR3 has 15 residues. Germline-derived CDR1 and CDR2 are ENHRY and SYGVKD. Trimming shortened V by 4 bases and J by 0 bases, and 10 bases separated the two germline ends.